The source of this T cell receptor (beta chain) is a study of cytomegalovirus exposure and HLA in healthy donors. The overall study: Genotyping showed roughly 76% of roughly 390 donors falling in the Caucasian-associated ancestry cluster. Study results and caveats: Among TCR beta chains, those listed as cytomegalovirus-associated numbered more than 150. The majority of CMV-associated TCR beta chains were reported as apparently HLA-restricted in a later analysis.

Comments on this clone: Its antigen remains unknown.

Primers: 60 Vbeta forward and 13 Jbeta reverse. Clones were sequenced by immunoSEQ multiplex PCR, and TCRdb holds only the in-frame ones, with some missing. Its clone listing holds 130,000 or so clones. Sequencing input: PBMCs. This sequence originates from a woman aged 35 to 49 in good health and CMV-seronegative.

CDR3 in amino acids: CASSSTGIRADTQYF. Written as DNA, the CDR3 is TGTGCCAGCAGCTCCACAGGGATCCGCGCAGATACGCAGTATTTT. The chain employs TRBV7-9 and TRBJ2-3; perhaps TRBD1 as D (6 bases). CDR1 and CDR2 (germline): SEHNR, FQNEAQ (reference sequence). This CDR3 is built from 15 residues. Trimming stripped 4 bases from V and 4 bases from J, with 15 bases between.